This T cell receptor (beta chain) appears in the sequencing data of a study of T cell repertoires in cytomegalovirus infection. Overall study: Recently identified HLA-C-restricted and well-studied HLA-B-restricted CMV epitopes were used. Evidence of both CMV infection and a matching HLA type came from public TCR beta signatures. Study conclusions and caveats: Ex vivo responses were dominated by HLA-C-restricted CMV-specific TCR beta clonotypes. Carriage of CMV together with the relevant HLA was identifiable through cumulative public TCR beta family frequency.

This clonotype was seen only a few times. No antigen is known for it. TCRdb called the reads again in MiXCR, with one record for every CDR3 protein. The data show fewer than 55,000 distinct CDR3 sequences, around 20% seen once. There are 12 residues in the CDR3. In germline, CDR1 is LGHNT, CDR2 FRNRAP. Trimming removed 4 bases at V and 8 bases at J, with 8 bases between. Specimen: CD8+ T cells from cultured PBMCs, collected from culture after CMV antigen stimulation. This receptor was obtained from a human donor in good health (CMV status not recorded). Some clones in this sample may be carry-over from other donors' samples. The gene calls are TRBV12-5 and TRBJ2-2; no firm D call. CDR3: CASGSPVGELFF. CDR3 DNA sequence: TGTGCTAGTGGTTCGCCCGTGGGGGAGCTGTTTTTT.